This T cell receptor (beta chain) was obtained from a study of blood T cell repertoires in COVID-19. At the level of the study: Sites in the United States, Italy and Spain provided acute and convalescent COVID-19 samples. Nucleic acid was either cDNA or gDNA, and it came from T cells, B-cell-depleted T cells, or PBMCs.

This CDR3 has 15 residues. Trimming stripped 7 bases from V and 0 bases from J, with 15 bases between. Germline-derived CDR1 and CDR2 are LNHDA and SQIVND (reference sequence). In the original processing: Quantification of nucleated cells was approximated via reference gene primer amplification. Only in-frame clones appear in the TCRdb table, and some are missing; sequencing was by immunoSEQ multiplex PCR. D and trimming come from the DNA, and the V and J calls and clone size come from that table. The profile shows over 100,000 clones, approximately 88% of them singletons. V is TRBV19 and J is TRBJ1-1, with a weak D call TRBD1 (5 bases). What was sequenced was peripheral blood. The receptor was derived from a man aged 50 or older with acute or convalescent COVID-19. The CDR3: CASTSKTAMNTEAFF. CDR3 coding DNA: TGTGCCAGTACCTCTAAGACAGCGATGAACACTGAAGCTTTCTTT.